The 13 T cell receptor beta chains in this list originate from one sample, sequenced in a study of T-cell reconstitution after alpha-beta-depleted transplantation in children. The TCRbeta library was prepared with unique molecular identifiers. TCRdb reanalysed the PCR reads using MiXCR and keeps one entry per CDR3 protein. The sample consists of a few hundred thousand distinct CDR3 sequences, roughly 10% of them appearing once. Sequenced material: PBMCs from the stem cell graft donor, taken from the stem cell graft. Every receptor here comes from a human donor who donated a stem cell graft to a child with acute lymphoblastic leukemia.

This clonotype came up many times. The chain employs TRBV4-2 and TRBJ2-7; 7 bases align to TRBD2. Germline CDR1 LGHNA, CDR2 YNFKEQ. V was pared by 5 bases and J by 4 bases, with 14 bases of the junction left unmatched. The CDR3 totals 16 residues. The CDR3 loop reads CASSARLQRGGYEQYF. CDR3 bases: TGTGCCAGCAGCGCTCGACTCCAGCGGGGTGGTTACGAGCAGTACTTC.

This clonotype was seen a handful of times. The CDR3 region has the DNA TGCGCCAGCAGCTTGGACTCAACTAGCACAGATACGCAGTATTTT. Residues: CASSLDSTSTDTQYF. The chain carries TRBV5-1 and TRBJ2-3; D unresolved. Germline V gene data show CDR1 as SGHRS and CDR2 as YFSETQ. V was cut by 0 bases and J by 0 bases, with 8 bases left in between. This CDR3 comprises 15 residues. Filled out from reference TRBV5-1 and TRBJ2-3, the complete variable domain reads KAGVTQTPRYLIKTRGQQVTLSCSPISGHRSVSWYQQTPGQGLQFLFEYFSETQRNKGNFPGRFSGRQFSNSRSEMNVSTLELGDSALYLCASSLDSTSTDTQYFGPGTRLTVL.

This clonotype was counted a few times. The J gene is TRBJ2-3, the V gene TRBV20-1; 8 bases align to TRBD2. Germline-derived CDR1 and CDR2 are DFQATT and SNEGSKA (reference sequence). With V trimmed by 3 bases and J by 5 bases, 16 bases remained unmatched. This CDR3 has 17 residues. CDR3: CSASVELGAGGRDTQYF. As DNA, the CDR3 is TGCAGTGCTAGTGTGGAGCTCGGGGCGGGGGGCCGAGATACGCAGTATTTT.

Worth noting for this clonotype: An end of the junction differs from the germline gene, which may be a read error. The chain joins TRBV11-1 to TRBJ2-1, with 8 bases lining up with TRBD1. The CDR3 has 19 amino acids. Germline V lookup: CDR1 SGHAT, CDR2 FQDESV (reference sequence). The CDR3 bases are TGTTCCAGCAGCCCCCCAGGGACAGGTCTCCCGGAGTCCTACAATGAGCAGTTTTTC. It translates to CSSSPPGTGLPESYNEQFF.

At least ten counts were recorded for this clonotype. V usage is TRBV5-6 and J usage is TRBJ1-2; the D gene is possibly TRBD1 (6 bases). V dropped 4 bases and J dropped 13 bases, with 20 bases sitting between them. The germline CDR1 and CDR2 sequences are SGHDT and YYEEEE. This CDR3 has 13 amino acids. CDR3 protein: CASSAGQKPGSTF. The CDR3 nucleotides read TGTGCCAGCAGCGCCGGACAGAAACCGGGCAGCACCTTC.

V usage is TRBV7-9 and J usage is TRBJ2-3, with TRBD1 as a possible D gene (6 bases). The CDR3 runs 13 residues. Per germline, CDR1 SEHNR and CDR2 FQNEAQ (reference sequence). The germline V and J ends were trimmed by 7 bases and 3 bases, with 11 bases remaining between them. The CDR3, as DNA: TGTGCCAGCACAGGCAGGGGTACAGATACGCAGTATTTT. Amino acids: CASTGRGTDTQYF.

The chain joins TRBV30 to TRBJ1-1, with D perhaps matching TRBD1 (6 bases). Trimming cost V 6 bases and J 2 bases, with 13 bases left between them. This CDR3 spans 13 amino acids. CDR1 is GTSNPN and CDR2 is SVGIG in the germline V gene (reference sequence). The DNA of the CDR3 is TGTGCCTGCGCAATAGGGGGTAACACTGAAGCTTTCTTT. Protein product: CACAIGGNTEAFF.

This clonotype was recorded at least ten times. J is TRBJ1-4 and V is TRBV3-1, with TRBD1 matching over 8 bases. V shed 4 bases, J shed 7 bases, and the junction held 5 bases outside the gene matches. Germline V gene data show CDR1 as LGHDT and CDR2 as YNNKEL (reference sequence). The CDR3 sequence is 14 residues long. The CDR3 bases are TGTGCCAGCAGCCCCTACAGGGGGGGTGAAAAACTGTTTTTT. Protein product: CASSPYRGGEKLFF.

This clonotype was counted only a few times. The chain is built from TRBV3-1 and TRBJ2-1, with 10 positions matching TRBD2. The junction had 6 bases not matched to a gene; V was cut back by 2 bases and J by 5 bases. This CDR3 has 16 residues. CDR1 and CDR2 from the germline V gene are LGHDT and YNNKEL (reference sequence). The CDR3 nucleotides read TGTGCCAGCAGCCAATTCCTACTAGCGGGAAACAATGAGCAGTTCTTC. This codes for CASSQFLLAGNNEQFF.

This clonotype was observed a handful of times. The gene calls are TRBV7-9 and TRBJ2-3; D is unresolved. This CDR3 region has 15 residues. Germline V CDR1 and CDR2: SEHNR, FQNEAQ (reference sequence). Trimming took 2 bases from V and 1 from J, leaving 10 bases between them. DNA for the CDR3: TGTGCCAGCAGCTTACTTTCCTCCGGCACAGATACGCAGTATTTT. It is translated as CASSLLSSGTDTQYF.

This chain uses TRBV10-3 with TRBJ1-1, with TRBD1 matching over 8 bases. The V segment lost 0 bases and the J segment 7 bases; nucleotides outside the gene matches: 4. The CDR3 consists of 14 residues. CDR1 and CDR2 from the germline V gene are ENHRY and SYGVKD. This chain's CDR3 is CAISESTGTGEAFF. CDR3 in DNA: TGTGCCATCAGTGAGTCAACCGGGACAGGTGAAGCTTTCTTT.

This chain uses TRBV20-1 with TRBJ2-7, with D tentatively TRBD1 or TRBD2 (5 bases each). The CDR3 length is 12 residues. The germline CDR1 and CDR2 sequences are DFQATT and SNEGSKA (reference sequence). V lost 5 bases, J lost 7 bases, and 15 bases lay in between. DNA of the CDR3: TGCAGTGCTGGGGGATCACCCTGGGAGCAGTACTTC. It is translated as CSAGGSPWEQYF.

V gene TRBV7-8 combines with J gene TRBJ2-5; TRBD1 aligns across 7 bases. The V segment lost 1 base and the J segment 1 base; nucleotides outside the gene matches: 9. Germline V gives CDR1 SGHVS, CDR2 FQNEAQ. CDR3 length equals 17 residues. CDR3 coding DNA: TGTGCCAGCAGCTTAGTTTTAGCAGGGACAGTCCAAGAGACCCAGTACTTC. This gives the protein CASSLVLAGTVQETQYF. The full variable domain, its missing parts supplied by reference TRBV7-8 and TRBJ2-5, is GAGVSQSPRYKVAKRGQDVALRCDPISGHVSLFWYQQALGQGPEFLTYFQNEAQLDKSGLPSDRFFAERPEGSVSTLKIQRTQQEDSAVYLCASSLVLAGTVQETQYFGPGTRLLVL.